This T cell receptor (beta chain) was captured in a study of T cells in Graves' hyperthyroidism and ophthalmopathy. Template material for amplifying TCR beta CDR3 regions consisted of RNA transcripts. The HTBI primer set drove a first-round RT-PCR of the TCR CDR3. One entry per CDR3 protein results from TCRdb running MiXCR on the multiplex PCR reads. Of fewer than 400,000 distinct CDR3 sequences in the sample, about an eighth are singletons; the top ten hold over 25%. CDR1 is SGHRS, CDR2 YFSETQ, per germline. This CDR3 comprises 13 residues. Between the trimmed V and J ends, which lost 0 bases and 4 bases, there was a span of 8 bases. Fresh peripheral blood, around 9.2 ml of it, supplied the PBMCs. This clonotype was found many times.

The chain couples TRBV5-1 to TRBJ2-7; possibly TRBD2 for D (6 bases). This receptor was obtained from a man between 45 and 60 years old with Graves' ophthalmopathy. The material sequenced was blood. CDR3 DNA sequence: TGCGCCAGCAGCTTGGAGGCGGGGTACGAGCAGTACTTC. The encoded protein is CASSLEAGYEQYF.